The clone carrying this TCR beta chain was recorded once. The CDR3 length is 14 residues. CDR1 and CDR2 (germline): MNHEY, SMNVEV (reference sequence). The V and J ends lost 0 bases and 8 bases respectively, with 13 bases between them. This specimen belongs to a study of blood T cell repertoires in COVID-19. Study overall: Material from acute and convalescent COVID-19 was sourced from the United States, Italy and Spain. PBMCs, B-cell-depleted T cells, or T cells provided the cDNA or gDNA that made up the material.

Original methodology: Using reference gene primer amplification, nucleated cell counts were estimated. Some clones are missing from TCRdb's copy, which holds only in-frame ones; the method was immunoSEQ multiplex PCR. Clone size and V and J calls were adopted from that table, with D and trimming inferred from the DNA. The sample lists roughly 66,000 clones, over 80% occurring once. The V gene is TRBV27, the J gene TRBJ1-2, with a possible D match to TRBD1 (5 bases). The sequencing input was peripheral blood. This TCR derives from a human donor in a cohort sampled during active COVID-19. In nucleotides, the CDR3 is TGTGCCAGCAGTTTATCCAGGGTCCCCGGGGGCTACACCTTC. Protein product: CASSLSRVPGGYTF.